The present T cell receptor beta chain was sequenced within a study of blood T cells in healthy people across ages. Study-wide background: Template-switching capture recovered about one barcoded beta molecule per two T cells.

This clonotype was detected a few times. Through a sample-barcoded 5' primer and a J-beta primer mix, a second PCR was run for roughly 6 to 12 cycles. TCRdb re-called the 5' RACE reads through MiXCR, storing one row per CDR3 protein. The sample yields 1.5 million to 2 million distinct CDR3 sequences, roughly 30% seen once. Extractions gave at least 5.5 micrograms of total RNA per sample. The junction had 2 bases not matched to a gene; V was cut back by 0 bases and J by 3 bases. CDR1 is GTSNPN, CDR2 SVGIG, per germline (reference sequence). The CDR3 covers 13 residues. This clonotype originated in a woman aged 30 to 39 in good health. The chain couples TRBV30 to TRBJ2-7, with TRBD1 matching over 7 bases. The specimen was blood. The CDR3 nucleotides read TGTGCCTGGAGTGTAGGACAGGTCTACGAGCAGTACTTC. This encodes CAWSVGQVYEQYF. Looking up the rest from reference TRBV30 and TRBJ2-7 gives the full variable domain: SQTIHQWPATLVQPVGSPLSLECTVEGTSNPNLYWYRQAAGRGLQLLFYSVGIGQISSEVPQNLSASRPQDRQFILSSKKLLLSDSGFYLCAWSVGQVYEQYFGPGTRLTVT.